These 16 T cell receptor beta chains originate from one sample sequenced in a study of radiotherapy plus CTLA-4 blockade in lung cancer. The table came from immunoSEQ multiplex PCR; TCRdb's copy has only in-frame clones and leaves some out. The data show 110,000 or so clones, more than 65% seen once. Here the sequenced sample was peripheral blood, taken from a patient treated with radiotherapy plus ipilimumab. The receptors here all came from a human donor with non-small cell lung cancer who had a partial response to radiotherapy plus ipilimumab.

There are a few counts of this clone. V is TRBV18 and J is TRBJ1-4, with TRBD1 matching 7 bases. The CDR3 extends over 14 amino acids. The J segment lost 8 bases and the V segment lost 0 bases, leaving 3 bases of the junction unmatched. Germline loops: CDR1 KGHSH, CDR2 LQKENI. CDR3 bases: TGTGCCAGCTCACCACCGGGGACAGCAGAAAAACTGTTTTTT. Translation gives CASSPPGTAEKLFF.

The chain carries TRBV7-2 and TRBJ2-1; perhaps TRBD1 as D (6 bases). CDR1 is SGHTA and CDR2 is FQGNSA in the germline V gene. Trimming removed 5 bases at V and 3 bases at J, with 14 bases between. This CDR3 comprises 15 residues. The CDR3 loop is CASSPGHSYYNEQFF. The CDR3 coding sequence is TGTGCCAGCAGCCCGGGACATTCCTACTACAATGAGCAGTTCTTC.

This chain joins TRBV19 and TRBJ1-5, with TRBD1 matching over 9 bases. The CDR3 is 17 amino acids. Germline V gene lookup returns CDR1 LNHDA and CDR2 SQIVND (reference sequence). V dropped 4 bases and J dropped 8; count of bases not matched to a gene: 15. CDR3 loop: CASSTTTGGTGYEPQHF. CDR3 bases: TGTGCCAGTAGTACAACGACAGGGGGGACAGGGTATGAGCCCCAGCATTTT.

This chain joins TRBV7-9 and TRBJ2-3, with TRBD2 matching over 13 bases. The CDR3 totals 17 residues. V lost 5 bases to trimming and J lost 0 bases; unmatched junction nucleotides: 5. In germline, CDR1 is SEHNR, CDR2 FQNEAQ (reference sequence). The CDR3 loop reads CASSPRTSGRSTDTQYF. CDR3 sequence (DNA): TGTGCCAGCAGCCCCCGGACTAGCGGGAGAAGCACAGATACGCAGTATTTT.

In its sample, this clone was seen once. In DNA form, the CDR3 reads TGTGCCAGCAGCTTAGCCCGGGACACAGATACGCAGTATTTT. This translates into CASSLARDTDTQYF. The chain joins TRBV11-3 to TRBJ2-3; possibly TRBD2 for D (5 bases). V was pared by 1 base and J by 2 bases, with 7 bases between. CDR1 is SGHNT and CDR2 is YENEEA in the germline V gene. This CDR3 has 14 residues. The full variable domain, its missing parts supplied by reference TRBV11-3 and TRBJ2-3, is EAGVVQSPRYKIIEKKQPVAFWCNPISGHNTLYWYLQNLGQGPELLIRYENEEAVDDSQLPKDRFSAERLKGVDSTLKIQPAELGDSAVYLCASSLARDTDTQYFGPGTRLTVL.

The chain recombines TRBV7-3 with TRBJ2-7; TRBD1 agrees at 9 bases. The ends lost 1 base at V and 5 bases at J; junction bases unmatched: 9. Germline V gene data show CDR1 as SGHTA and CDR2 as FQGTGA. CDR3 length: 16 residues. CDR3: CASSLNRGPELHEQYV. The CDR3 bases are TGTGCCAGCAGCTTAAACAGGGGGCCTGAGCTCCACGAGCAGTACGTC.

This chain connects TRBV28 to TRBJ1-1; 8 bases line up with TRBD1. The CDR3 runs to 15 residues. Germline V gene lookup returns CDR1 MDHEN and CDR2 SYDVKM. V was clipped by 6 bases and J by 5 bases; unmatched bases: 11. CDR3 DNA: TGTGCCAGCAGCCGCCGAGGGCAGGGGGCAACTGAAGCTTTCTTT. Residues: CASSRRGQGATEAFF.

As concerns this clone: Additional DNA sequences in this sample encode the identical CDR3. The V gene is TRBV11-2, the J gene TRBJ2-2; D gene uncertain. V was trimmed by 0 bases and J by 1 base, leaving 6 bases between them. The CDR3 has 15 residues. Germline V gene lookup returns CDR1 SGHAT and CDR2 FQNNGV. For the CDR3, the DNA is TGTGCCAGCAGCTTAGAAGGCGGGAACACCGGGGAGCTGTTTTTT. Amino acid sequence: CASSLEGGNTGELFF.

The chain links TRBV20-1 to TRBJ2-5; no clear D gene. This CDR3 region has 10 residues. V gave up 4 bases and J gave up 9 bases, with 9 bases separating them. Germline V CDR1 and CDR2: DFQATT, SNEGSKA (reference sequence). CDR3 region: CSAKDLAQYF. In nucleotides, the CDR3 is TGCAGTGCTAAAGACCTCGCCCAGTACTTC.

The chain has TRBV27 and TRBJ1-2, with 7 bases matching TRBD1. Per germline, CDR1 MNHEY and CDR2 SMNVEV (reference sequence). V lost 0 bases to trimming and J lost 2 bases; unmatched junction nucleotides: 3. The CDR3 is made up of 15 amino acids. CDR3 region: CASSLSGTANYGYTF. The CDR3 coding sequence is TGTGCCAGCAGTTTATCGGGGACAGCGAACTATGGCTACACCTTC.

This chain uses TRBV29-1 with TRBJ2-1; TRBD2 agrees at 10 bases. Germline V gene lookup returns CDR1 SQVTM and CDR2 ANQGSEA. This CDR3 has 14 amino acids. V was clipped by 5 bases and J by 4 bases; unmatched bases: 5. CDR3 in amino acids: CSVQSGRGYNEQFF. CDR3 bases: TGCAGCGTTCAAAGCGGGAGGGGATACAATGAGCAGTTCTTC.

The J gene is TRBJ1-3, the V gene TRBV28; 7 nucleotides agree with TRBD1. V trimming: 4 bases; J trimming: 3 bases; junction bases outside the gene matches: 6. CDR3 length equals 15 residues. Per germline, CDR1 MDHEN and CDR2 SYDVKM. The CDR3 sequence: CASSSGQDIGNTIYF. In DNA, the CDR3 is TGTGCCAGCAGTTCAGGACAGGACATTGGAAACACCATATATTTT.

The chain has TRBV4-2 and TRBJ1-2; TRBD1 matches 9 bases. The CDR3 extends over 17 amino acids. V lost 3 bases to trimming and J lost 1 base; unmatched junction nucleotides: 9. Germline V gives CDR1 LGHNA, CDR2 YNFKEQ. The CDR3 protein is CASSQSGQGQINYGYTF. DNA for the CDR3: TGTGCCAGCAGCCAGTCGGGACAGGGACAAATTAACTATGGCTACACCTTC.

The CDR3 DNA reads TGTGCCAGCTCACCACCGGCCAGCACAGATACGCAGTATTTT. Its protein product is CASSPPASTDTQYF. The chain couples TRBV18 to TRBJ2-3; D ambiguous. Deletions cut 0 bases from V and 0 bases from J, with 4 bases between. Germline CDR1 reads KGHSH; CDR2 reads LQKENI. The CDR3 covers 14 residues. Combining the CDR3 with reference TRBV18 and TRBJ2-3 gives the whole variable domain NAGVMQNPRHLVRRRGQEARLRCSPMKGHSHVYWYRQLPEEGLKFMVYLQKENIIDESGMPKERFSAEFPKEGPSILRIQQVVRGDSAAYFCASSPPASTDTQYFGPGTRLTVL.

V usage is TRBV19 and J usage is TRBJ2-3, with 8 bases identical to TRBD2. This CDR3 contains 14 residues. V lost 6 bases to trimming and J lost 6 bases; unmatched junction nucleotides: 8. Germline V gene data show CDR1 as LNHDA and CDR2 as SQIVND (reference sequence). The CDR3 coding sequence is TGTGCCAGTAGCGCGGGAGGCTCCCGCGATACGCAGTATTTT. Its translation: CASSAGGSRDTQYF.

The V call is TRBV5-1, the J call TRBJ2-3; perhaps TRBD2 as D (6 bases). Trimming removed 4 bases from V and 4 bases from J, with 7 bases in between. From germline, CDR1 is SGHRS and CDR2 YFSETQ. There are 12 residues in the CDR3. This CDR3 is CASSPGADTQYF. The CDR3, as DNA: TGCGCCAGCAGCCCGGGGGCAGATACGCAGTATTTT.